The rows below give T cell receptor beta chains drawn from one sample of a study of blood T cell repertoires in COVID-19. Here immunoSEQ multiplex PCR was the method, and the copy in TCRdb shows in-frame clones only, minus some. This table holds about 500,000 clones, roughly 87% found once. The sequencing sample was made of peripheral blood. These receptors originate from a man younger than 35 with COVID-19, enrolled during active disease. The conserved cysteine and the conserved F or W are not part of the CDR3 here. Only some rows state a clone size, as once, few, many or a class for expanded clones.

j_gene,abundance,v_gene,CDR3aa
TRBJ2-5,NA,TRBV13,ASSLGMSAGGEQETQY
TRBJ2-3,NA,TRBV2,ASSLGLASSTDTQY
TRBJ2-7,NA,TRBV12-3/TRBV12-4,ASSFGQTYEQY
TRBJ2-2,NA,TRBV19,ASKGDRVSGELF
TRBJ2-2,NA,TRBV11-2,ASSSLRERNTGELF
TRBJ1-2,NA,TRBV9,ASSVVGGFDYGYT
TRBJ2-7,NA,TRBV7-9,ASSLGVRDWHYEQY
TRBJ2-1,NA,TRBV11-3,ASSLSGIRSNEQF
TRBJ1-4,NA,TRBV18,ASSRAGATNEKLF
TRBJ1-1,NA,TRBV19,ATKMGGYTEAF
TRBJ2-6,NA,TRBV19,ASSISRSSTGANVLT
TRBJ2-2,NA,TRBV5-4,ASSLGERGNTGELF
TRBJ2-1,NA,TRBV2,ASTGWLAVNEQF
TRBJ2-7,NA,TRBV5-1,ASSPMTGAHYEQY
TRBJ2-2,NA,TRBV27,ASSLQQSTGELF
TRBJ2-7,NA,TRBV24-1,ATSDRAGTGGYEQY
TRBJ1-4,NA,TRBV7-9,ASSRGQRNGELF
TRBJ1-6,once,TRBV24-1,ATSDTKPTGTESSYNSPLH
TRBJ2-3,NA,TRBV5-5,ASSLDLSRVTDTQY
TRBJ2-1,NA,TRBV29-1,SVTAGREQF
TRBJ1-5,NA,TRBV27,ASRTGTANQPQH
TRBJ1-4,NA,TRBV9,ASSVGGSYYNEKLF
TRBJ1-1,NA,TRBV20-1,SASWSGRRNTEAF
TRBJ2-7,NA,TRBV5-6,ASSLLSGGLHEQY
TRBJ1-5,NA,TRBV24-1,ATSDPRSGSNQPQH
TRBJ2-2,NA,TRBV10-1,ASSEVAFDTGELF
TRBJ2-7,NA,TRBV27,ASSLGGGPPYEQY